The entry below gives a single T cell receptor (beta chain) sequence along with its context. J gave up 0 bases and V 5 bases, and 7 bases lay outside the gene matches. The CDR3 is 15 amino acids. CDR1 is SGHTA, CDR2 FQGNSA, per germline. This sample was included in a study of blood T cell repertoires in COVID-19. In the study overall: Both acute and convalescent COVID-19 samples were obtained from the United States, Italy and Spain. In each case, the material was cDNA or gDNA derived from T cells, B-cell-depleted T cells, or PBMCs.

Per the original data handling: Nucleated cell counts were estimated from reference gene primer amplification. Assay used: immunoSEQ multiplex PCR; TCRdb lists only in-frame clones, some missing. The V and J calls and the clone size are those of that table, but D and trimming were determined from the DNA. The sample holds about 80,000 clones, more than 75% seen once. The receptor was derived from a human donor in a cohort sampled during active COVID-19. This chain joins TRBV7-2 and TRBJ2-7; the match to TRBD1 covers 7 bases. The specimen sequenced was peripheral blood. As DNA, the CDR3 is TGTGCCAGCAGCCTAGGGGGCATGGGCTCCTACGAGCAGTACTTC. Its translation is CASSLGGMGSYEQYF.